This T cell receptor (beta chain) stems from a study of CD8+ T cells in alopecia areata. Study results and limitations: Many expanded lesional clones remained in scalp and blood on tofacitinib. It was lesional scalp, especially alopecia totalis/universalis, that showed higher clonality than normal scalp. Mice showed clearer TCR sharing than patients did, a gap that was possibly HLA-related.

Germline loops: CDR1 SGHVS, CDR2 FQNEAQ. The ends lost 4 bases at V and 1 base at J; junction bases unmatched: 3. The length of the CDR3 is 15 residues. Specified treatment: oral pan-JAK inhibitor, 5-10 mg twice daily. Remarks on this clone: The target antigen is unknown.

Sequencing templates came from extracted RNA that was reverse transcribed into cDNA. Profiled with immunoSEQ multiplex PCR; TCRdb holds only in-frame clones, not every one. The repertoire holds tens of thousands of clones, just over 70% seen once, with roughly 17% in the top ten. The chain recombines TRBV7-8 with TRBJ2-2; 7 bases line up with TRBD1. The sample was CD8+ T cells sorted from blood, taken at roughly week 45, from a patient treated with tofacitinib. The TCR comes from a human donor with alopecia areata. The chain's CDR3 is CASSSRTGNTGELFF. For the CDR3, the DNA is TGTGCCAGCAGCTCCAGGACAGGGAACACCGGGGAGCTGTTTTTT.